This T cell receptor beta chain stems from a study of T-cell reconstitution after alpha-beta-depleted transplantation in children. Study-wide results and caveats: Newly generated T cells supplied most T-cell counts and diversity one year post-transplant.

This clonotype showed up many times. The antigen remains undetermined. A TCRbeta library incorporating unique molecular identifiers was prepared. TCRdb reprocessed the PCR reads via MiXCR and lists one record per CDR3 protein. The table records 65,000 to 70,000 distinct CDR3 sequences, 4.9% of them present only once. The V end was cut by 0 bases, the J end by 4 bases, with 12 bases between. The length of the CDR3 is 15 residues. Germline V gene data show CDR1 as LGHNA and CDR2 as YNFKEQ. This sequence was found in a boy in the first two years of life who had a stem cell transplant for acute myeloid leukemia, so the T cells may come from the graft donor. This sequence joins TRBV4-2 and TRBJ1-2, with a weak D call TRBD1 (5 bases). Sequenced here: PBMCs, mostly from graft donor cells, sampled 180 days after TCRalphabeta/CD19-depleted stem cell transplant. The CDR3 DNA sequence: TGTGCCAGCAGCCAAGATCCCAGGGAAAGCTATGGCTACACCTTC. It is translated as CASSQDPRESYGYTF.